The 18 T cell receptor beta chains listed next were all sequenced from one sample in a study of T cells after yellow fever vaccination. Using its own MiXCR run on the 5' RACE reads, TCRdb lists one record per CDR3 protein. The sample yields hundreds of thousands of distinct CDR3 sequences, approximately 21% seen once. The sample here was PBMCs, taken 15 days after the yellow fever booster vaccination. These receptor sequences come from a man younger than 45 who received the YFV17D yellow fever vaccine.

V usage is TRBV28 and J usage is TRBJ2-2; possibly TRBD1 or TRBD2 for D (5 bases each). V was shortened by 7 bases and J by 7 bases, with 22 bases between the two germline ends. The CDR3 is made up of 16 amino acids. CDR1 is MDHEN and CDR2 is SYDVKM in the germline V gene. CDR3 region: CASNGSGGWGHGELFF. The CDR3 DNA is TGTGCCAGCAATGGGTCCGGAGGATGGGGCCACGGGGAGCTGTTTTTT.

This clonotype was found a few times. The chain recombines TRBV30 with TRBJ2-7; D perhaps matches TRBD1 (6 bases). The germline V and J ends were trimmed by 7 bases and 3 bases, with 13 bases remaining between them. The CDR3 runs to 12 residues. The V gene's germline CDR1 is GTSNPN and CDR2 SVGIG (reference sequence). CDR3 in amino acids: CALDRRRYEQYF. For the CDR3, the DNA is TGTGCCTTAGACAGGCGGCGCTACGAGCAGTACTTC.

This rearrangement joins TRBV7-2 to TRBJ2-3; TRBD2 might be the D (6 bases). The CDR3 consists of 17 residues. Germline V gene lookup returns CDR1 SGHTA and CDR2 FQGNSA. V gave up 5 bases and J gave up 3 bases, with 21 bases separating them. CDR3 nucleotide sequence: TGTGCCAGCAGCCGATCCCACCTCGGGGGAGCTACAGATACGCAGTATTTT. The encoded protein is CASSRSHLGGATDTQYF.

With regard to this clonotype: This is likely a read error, given that the CDR3 carries no conserved phenylalanine or tryptophan at its end. The CDR3 here is CASSTGYEQYL. The CDR3 nucleotides read TGTGCCAGCAGCACAGGCTACGAGCAGTACCTC. The chain joins TRBV12-3 or TRBV12-4 to TRBJ2-7; possibly TRBD1 for D (5 bases). The CDR3 runs to 11 residues. V dropped 6 bases and J dropped 3 bases, with 6 bases sitting between them.

This clonotype was seen only a few times. The V and J genes are TRBV15 and TRBJ2-7; D gene ambiguous. The CDR3 totals 16 residues. Germline CDR1 is LNHNV and CDR2 is YYDKDF (reference sequence). Trimming took off 3 bases at V and 3 bases at J, with 18 bases between the two ends. The CDR3 nucleotides are TGTGCCACCAGCAGGGGCGTCGGTCCCCTGTACTACGAGCAGTACTTC. It translates to CATSRGVGPLYYEQYF. Variable domain in full (rest from reference TRBV15 and TRBJ2-7): DAMVIQNPRYQVTQFGKPVTLSCSQTLNHNVMYWYQQKSSQAPKLLFHYYDKDFNNEADTPDNFQSRRPNTSFCFLDIRSPGLGDTAMYLCATSRGVGPLYYEQYFGPGTRLTVT.

This clonotype was seen repeatedly, ten times or more. The rearrangement joins TRBV7-2 to TRBJ2-1; TRBD2 matches 7 bases. Trimming removed 6 bases from V and 3 bases from J; junction bases left unmatched: 2. Germline V gene sequence: CDR1 SGHTA, CDR2 FQGNSA. The CDR3 loop spans 13 amino acids. In DNA, the CDR3 is TGTGCCAGCAGTTGGACTAGCTACAATGAGCAGTTCTTC. As protein: CASSWTSYNEQFF.

This rearrangement joins TRBV20-1 to TRBJ2-7; D call uncertain. There are 13 residues in the CDR3. The V and J ends lost 3 bases and 6 bases respectively, with 15 bases between them. Per the germline V gene, CDR1 is DFQATT and CDR2 is SNEGSKA (reference sequence). The CDR3 here is CSARFPGPPEQYF. DNA of the CDR3: TGCAGTGCTAGGTTTCCGGGTCCCCCCGAGCAGTACTTC.

The CDR3 spells CASNSRAANEKLFF. CDR3 nucleotides: TGTGCCAGCAACTCTCGGGCGGCTAATGAAAAACTGTTTTTT. The rearrangement links TRBV7-2 to TRBJ1-4, with unresolved D. The CDR3 has 14 residues. Germline CDR1 and CDR2: SGHTA and FQGNSA. V lost 7 bases and J lost 3, with 12 bases in between.

This clonotype was observed a few times. The chain carries TRBV9 and TRBJ2-3; D possibly corresponds to TRBD2 (5 bases). V lost 1 base, J lost 0 bases, and 15 bases lay in between. CDR3 length: 17 amino acids. Germline CDR1 and CDR2: SGDLS and YYNGEE. The CDR3 bases are TGTGCCAGCAGCGTAAAAGCCTCGGGATTAAGCACAGATACGCAGTATTTT. Protein sequence: CASSVKASGLSTDTQYF.

The sample holds a few counts of this clonotype. This sequence joins TRBV5-1 and TRBJ2-7, with TRBD2 as a possible D gene (5 bases). Germline loops: CDR1 SGHRS, CDR2 YFSETQ. V shed 3 bases and J shed 0 bases, with 19 bases lying between them. The CDR3 is 17 amino acids. In DNA, the CDR3 is TGCGCCAGCAGCTACGGACGAAGCGGAAAAGACTCCTACGAGCAGTACTTC. It encodes CASSYGRSGKDSYEQYF.

CDR3 DNA: TGTGCCAGCAGTTTTCACAGGAAGAACACTGAAGCTTTCTTT. The encoded protein is CASSFHRKNTEAFF. This sequence joins TRBV28 and TRBJ1-1, with TRBD1 as a possible D gene (5 bases). Germline V gene lookup returns CDR1 MDHEN and CDR2 SYDVKM. V lost 3 bases to trimming and J lost 1 base, with 9 bases between them. The CDR3 runs 14 residues. The variable domain in full, with the rest retrieved from reference TRBV28 and TRBJ1-1, is DVKVTQSSRYLVKRTGEKVFLECVQDMDHENMFWYRQDPGLGLRLIYFSYDVKMKEKGDIPEGYSVSREKKERFSLILESASTNQTSMYLCASSFHRKNTEAFFGQGTRLTVV.

This clonotype was found once. The rearrangement links TRBV14 to TRBJ1-4; D remains unclear. Germline V CDR1 and CDR2: SGHDN, FVKESK. Trimming cost V 2 bases and J 11 bases, with 15 bases left between them. CDR3 size: 14 residues. CDR3 nucleotides: TGTGCCAGCAGCCAACAGGACTCGCTTTCTAAACTGTTTTTT. Residues: CASSQQDSLSKLFF.

This clonotype was observed a single time. The chain couples TRBV20-1 to TRBJ2-3; 8 bases map to TRBD1. Germline V gene lookup returns CDR1 DFQATT and CDR2 SNEGSKA (reference sequence). With V trimmed by 3 bases and J by 1 base, 6 bases remained unmatched. The CDR3 spans 15 residues. This CDR3 reads CSASTMGQGTDTQYF. In DNA form, the CDR3 reads TGCAGTGCTAGCACAATGGGACAGGGCACAGATACGCAGTATTTT.

V gene TRBV14 combines with J gene TRBJ2-5, with TRBD2 identical over 8 bases. The CDR3 has 15 amino acids. J lost 5 bases, V lost 4 bases, and 9 bases had no gene match. CDR1 SGHDN and CDR2 FVKESK come from the germline V gene. DNA of the CDR3: TGTGCCAGCAGCCTCCTCAGCGGGAGTGGGGAGACCCAGTACTTC. This encodes CASSLLSGSGETQYF.

The sample holds a few counts of this clonotype. The chain is built from TRBV20-1 and TRBJ2-5, with 12 nucleotides matching TRBD1. Losses at the gene ends were 7 bases for V and 5 bases for J; bases not matched to a gene: 11. The CDR3 sequence is 15 residues long. From germline, CDR1 is DFQATT and CDR2 SNEGSKA (reference sequence). Here the CDR3 DNA reads TGCAGTGTCCCCCCCGGGACAGGGGGCTTTGAGACCCAGTACTTC. Its translation is CSVPPGTGGFETQYF.

The chain recombines TRBV28 with TRBJ2-1; 10 bases align to TRBD2. The V gene's germline CDR1 is MDHEN and CDR2 SYDVKM. The CDR3 loop spans 15 amino acids. Losses at the gene ends were 3 bases for V and 9 bases for J; bases not matched to a gene: 8. DNA for the CDR3: TGTGCCAGCAGTTTCCAGCGGGAGGGCCGGGGTGAGCAGTTCTTC. Its translation: CASSFQREGRGEQFF.

The chain uses TRBV7-2 and TRBJ2-2; unclear D gene. Trimming left V 3 bases short and J 7 bases short, with 9 bases between. Germline assignment: CDR1 SGHTA and CDR2 FQGNSA. The CDR3 loop spans 13 amino acids. CDR3 sequence: CASSFLDRGELFF. CDR3 nucleotide sequence: TGTGCCAGCAGCTTCCTAGATCGCGGGGAGCTGTTTTTT.

This clonotype was counted a few times. The chain employs TRBV9 and TRBJ2-1; D is possibly TRBD1 (6 bases). The germline V and J ends were trimmed by 0 bases and 3 bases, with 10 bases remaining between them. CDR1 SGDLS and CDR2 YYNGEE come from the germline V gene. The CDR3 spans 15 residues. CDR3 sequence (DNA): TGTGCCAGCAGCGTAGAAAGACAGGACTACAATGAGCAGTTCTTC. Its translation is CASSVERQDYNEQFF. The entire variable domain, with the rest obtained from reference TRBV9 and TRBJ2-1, is as follows: DSGVTQTPKHLITATGQRVTLRCSPRSGDLSVYWYQQSLDQGLQFLIQYYNGEERAKGNILERFSAQQFPDLHSELNLSSLELGDSALYFCASSVERQDYNEQFFGPGTRLTVL.